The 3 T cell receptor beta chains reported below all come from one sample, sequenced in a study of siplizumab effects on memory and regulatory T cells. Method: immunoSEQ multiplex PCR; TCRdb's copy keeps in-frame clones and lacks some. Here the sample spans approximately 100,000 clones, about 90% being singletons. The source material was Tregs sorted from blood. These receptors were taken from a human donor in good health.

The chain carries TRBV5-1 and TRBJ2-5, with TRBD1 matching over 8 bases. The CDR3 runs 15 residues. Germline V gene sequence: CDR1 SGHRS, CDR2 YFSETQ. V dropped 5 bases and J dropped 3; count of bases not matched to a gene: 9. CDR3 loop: CASSWGTGGKETQYF. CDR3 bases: TGCGCCAGCAGTTGGGGAACAGGGGGAAAAGAGACCCAGTACTTC.

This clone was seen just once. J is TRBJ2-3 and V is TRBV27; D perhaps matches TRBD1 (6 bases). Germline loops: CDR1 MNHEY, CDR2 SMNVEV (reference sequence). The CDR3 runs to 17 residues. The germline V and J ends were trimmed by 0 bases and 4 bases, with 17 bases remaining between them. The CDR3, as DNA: TGTGCCAGCAGTTTATCTTTAGGGGGTGGATTAGCAGATACGCAGTATTTT. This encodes CASSLSLGGGLADTQYF.

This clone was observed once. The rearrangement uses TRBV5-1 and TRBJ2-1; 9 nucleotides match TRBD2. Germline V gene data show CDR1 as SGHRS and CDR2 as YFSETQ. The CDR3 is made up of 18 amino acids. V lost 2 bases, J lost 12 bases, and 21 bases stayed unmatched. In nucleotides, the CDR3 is TGCGCCAGCAGCTTAGGGACTCTAGCGGGGATATACAATGAAGGGCAGTTCTTC. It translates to CASSLGTLAGIYNEGQFF.